The source of this TCR beta chain is a study of cytomegalovirus exposure and HLA in healthy donors. Whole-study results and caveats: The productive fraction for most TCR beta V segments was about 90% or about 30% in an earlier analysis.

Details on this clone: Its target is unknown.

With V trimmed by 4 bases and J by 1 base, 6 bases remained unmatched. Germline assignment: CDR1 MNHEY and CDR2 SVGAGI. The length of the CDR3 is 15 residues. The PCR contained 60 Vbeta and 13 Jbeta primers. Generated by immunoSEQ multiplex PCR, the TCRdb table keeps only in-frame clones and is missing some. Found here are about 150,000 clones, roughly 84% of them singletons; the top ten hold roughly 1.2%. Input material: PBMCs. The genes are TRBV6-5 and TRBJ1-1, with 7 bases lining up with TRBD1. This TCR derives from a boy aged 2 to 9 in good health and CMV-seronegative. CDR3 DNA sequence: TGTGCCAGCAGTTTCGGGGACAGAAGGAACACTGAAGCTTTCTTT. This codes for CASSFGDRRNTEAFF.